The 7 T cell receptor beta chains listed next were all sequenced from one sample in a study of T cell responses to AZD1222 COVID-19 vaccine. Only in-frame clones appear in the TCRdb table, and some are missing; sequencing was by immunoSEQ multiplex PCR. This sample yields fewer than 200,000 clones, of which 70% to 90% are seen a single time; under 8% belongs to the top ten. Here the sequenced sample was peripheral blood, taken on day 0 of AZD1222 vaccination. These receptors all stem from an adult in good health.

The chain carries TRBV6-2 or TRBV6-3 and TRBJ2-5, with a possible D match to TRBD2 (5 bases). Germline V gene data show CDR1 as MNHEY and CDR2 as SVGEGT. V was cut by 6 bases and J by 1 base, with 27 bases left in between. The CDR3 runs to 19 residues. The CDR3 DNA sequence: TGTGCCAGCAGCCGAAGGGCGGACTCTCCCCTTACGCGCCAAGAGACCCAGTACTTC. Amino acids: CASSRRADSPLTRQETQYF.

This clone was found a few times. This chain connects TRBV6-1 to TRBJ1-3; D is unclear. Germline loops: CDR1 MNHNS, CDR2 SASEGT. Trimming cost V 2 bases and J 4 bases, with 12 bases left between them. The CDR3 is made up of 15 amino acids. CDR3 DNA: TGTGCCAGCAGTGAACGAGGCAGCTTCGGAAACACCATATATTTT. This encodes CASSERGSFGNTIYF.

This chain uses TRBV7-2 with TRBJ1-6; 8 nucleotides line up with TRBD1. The CDR3 consists of 17 residues. V was clipped by 1 base and J by 6 bases; unmatched bases: 8. The germline CDR1 and CDR2 sequences are SGHTA and FQGNSA. CDR3 sequence reads: CASSLVRGQASNSPLHF. In DNA form, the CDR3 reads TGTGCCAGCAGCTTAGTTCGGGGACAGGCCTCTAATTCACCCCTCCACTTT.

V is TRBV11-2 and J is TRBJ2-1; 7 nucleotides line up with TRBD2. Per the germline V gene, CDR1 is SGHAT and CDR2 is FQNNGV. The length of the CDR3 is 17 residues. V was clipped by 6 bases and J by 2 bases; unmatched bases: 13. In nucleotides, the CDR3 is TGTGCCAGCAGTTTCCTACGGCCTAGCGGCACCTACAATGAGCAGTTCTTC. Residues: CASSFLRPSGTYNEQFF.

For this clone: A junction end diverges from the germline sequence, so it may reflect a read error. The V call is TRBV19, the J call TRBJ2-7; no clear D. The CDR3 spans 14 residues. CDR1 and CDR2 (germline): LNHDA, SQIVND (reference sequence). CDR3 region: CAGSISSHPYEQYF. The CDR3 region has the DNA TGTGCCGGTAGTATTAGCTCCCACCCCTACGAGCAGTACTTC.

The DNA for the CDR3 is TGTGCCAGCAGCGAGATCCCGGGATTGGGCGAAAAACTGTTTTTT. Its protein is CASSEIPGLGEKLFF. The rearrangement joins TRBV9 to TRBJ1-4; D ambiguous. The CDR3 totals 15 residues. Trimming stripped 3 bases from V and 8 bases from J, with 17 bases between. Germline lookup yields CDR1 SGDLS and CDR2 YYNGEE.

This clone was observed once. The rearrangement links TRBV28 to TRBJ2-3, with a possible D match to TRBD1 (6 bases). Germline CDR1 is MDHEN and CDR2 is SYDVKM. Trimming took off 7 bases at V and 0 bases at J, with 14 bases between the two ends. This CDR3 spans 15 amino acids. CDR3 bases: TGTGCCAGCATACAGGGAGACCTTAGCACAGATACGCAGTATTTT. The encoded protein is CASIQGDLSTDTQYF.